What follows are 13 T cell receptor beta chains derived from one specimen sequenced in a study of cytomegalovirus exposure and HLA in healthy donors (dated 2017 in TCRdb). Library preparation employed the immunoSEQ multiplex PCR assay. Held by TCRdb, this immuneACCESS table contains in-frame sequences only and omits some clones. Under half of the omission traces to an unresolved V gene where checked; the cause of the rest is unknown. This sample comprises 100,000 to 120,000 clones, 70% to 90% of them detected only once. The ten largest make up about 1.5% of the sample. The sequenced sample consisted of PBMCs. Receptors were obtained from a woman younger than 45 in good health and CMV-seropositive.

This clone was detected a few times. In DNA, the CDR3 is TGTGCCAGCAGTGCAGGACAGGTGCTTGGGGAGCAGTACTTC. As protein: CASSAGQVLGEQYF. The chain uses TRBV6-1 and TRBJ2-7, with 7 bases identical to TRBD1. V was pared by 4 bases and J by 7 bases, with 10 bases of the junction left unmatched. CDR3 length: 14 amino acids. In germline, CDR1 is MNHNS, CDR2 SASEGT.

The chain uses TRBV29-1 and TRBJ1-2, with 7 bases lining up with TRBD1. Germline CDR1 and CDR2: SQVTM and ANQGSEA. J was trimmed by 7 bases and V by 4 bases; bases with no gene match: 6. This CDR3 is 12 amino acids long. Here the CDR3 reads CSVGDRRGGYTF. In DNA form, the CDR3 reads TGCAGCGTTGGGGACAGACGCGGTGGCTACACCTTC.

The chain carries TRBV6-1 and TRBJ2-1; D perhaps matches TRBD2 (6 bases). The CDR3 consists of 15 residues. The ends were cut back, 11 bases at V and 4 bases at J, with 21 bases in the middle. Germline-derived CDR1 and CDR2 are MNHNS and SASEGT. This CDR3 reads CAATQGGVAYNEQFF. The CDR3 nucleotides are TGTGCCGCCACTCAAGGAGGGGTCGCATACAATGAGCAGTTCTTC.

V is TRBV21-1 and J is TRBJ2-7; no DNA check was done on the table's D call, TRBD2. TRBV21-1 is given as a pseudogene. The CDR3 is 19 amino acids. This CDR3 is CASSLKWGGHSGTYYEQYF. Written as DNA, the CDR3 is TGTGCCAGCAGTTTGAAATGGGGGGGGCATAGCGGGACCTACTACGAGCAGTACTTC.

This chain's CDR3 is CASSHSGGLPDTQYF. Here the CDR3 DNA reads TGTGCCAGCAGCCATAGCGGGGGGCTCCCAGATACGCAGTATTTT. V usage is TRBV7-3 and J usage is TRBJ2-3; 10 bases agree with TRBD2. CDR1 is SGHTA, CDR2 FQGTGA, per germline. V trimming: 5 bases; J trimming: 4 bases; junction bases outside the gene matches: 6. The CDR3 loop spans 15 amino acids.

The chain recombines TRBV5-1 with TRBJ1-6, with 7 positions matching TRBD1. The V gene end was trimmed by 3 bases and the J gene end by 11 bases; junction bases not matched to a gene: 11. Germline CDR1 and CDR2: SGHRS and YFSETQ. The CDR3 has 15 residues. CDR3 DNA sequence: TGCGCCAGCAGCTGGGGGGACAGCCAAAGACCACCCCTCCACTTT. This sequence encodes CASSWGDSQRPPLHF.

V and J are TRBV5-1 and TRBJ1-2; D unresolved. The CDR3 totals 13 residues. V shed 2 bases and J shed 0 bases, with 5 bases lying between them. Germline V gives CDR1 SGHRS, CDR2 YFSETQ. This chain's CDR3 is CASSLESNYGYTF. DNA of the CDR3: TGCGCCAGCAGCTTAGAGTCTAACTATGGCTACACCTTC.

This rearrangement joins TRBV9 to TRBJ2-7; 8 bases are shared with TRBD1. The CDR3 sequence is 15 residues long. The V gene's germline CDR1 is SGDLS and CDR2 YYNGEE. After removal of 0 bases from V and 4 bases from J, the junction contained 6 bases not matched to a gene. CDR3 nucleotides: TGTGCCAGCAGCGTAGGAGACAGGGGAGCTTACGAGCAGTACTTC. Encoded protein: CASSVGDRGAYEQYF.

This chain links TRBV5-6 with TRBJ2-7; perhaps TRBD1 as D (6 bases). Germline CDR1 reads SGHDT; CDR2 reads YYEEEE. The CDR3 runs 16 residues. V gave up 3 bases and J gave up 0 bases, with 16 bases separating them. CDR3 region: CASSWGPGATSYEQYF. CDR3 DNA sequence: TGTGCCAGCAGCTGGGGTCCAGGGGCTACCTCCTACGAGCAGTACTTC.

This clone was seen a few times. The V gene is TRBV30, the J gene TRBJ1-2; D gene ambiguous. The germline V gene encodes CDR1 GTSNPN and CDR2 SVGIG (reference sequence). The V gene lost 3 bases and the J gene lost 6 bases, with 8 bases spanning the gap. The CDR3 totals 11 residues. This CDR3 is CAWRFGDGYTF. The CDR3 region has the DNA TGTGCCTGGAGATTCGGGGATGGCTACACCTTC.

This clone was picked up one time. This chain connects TRBV9 to TRBJ2-1; TRBD2 agrees at 13 bases. The CDR3 runs to 17 residues. CDR1 and CDR2 from the germline V gene are SGDLS and YYNGEE. Trimming at V came to 3 bases and at J to 6 bases, leaving 9 bases not matched to a gene. The DNA for the CDR3 is TGTGCCAGCAGCGCCCATCGGACTAGCGGGGGAGTCAATGAGCAGTTCTTC. Protein sequence: CASSAHRTSGGVNEQFF.

This rearrangement joins TRBV18 to TRBJ2-7, with D possibly TRBD2 on 5 matching bases. This CDR3 has 16 residues. From germline, CDR1 is KGHSH and CDR2 LQKENI. Trimming removed 1 base from V and 1 base from J, with 14 bases in between. The CDR3 sequence is CASSPRTAGMSYEQYF. The CDR3 nucleotides read TGTGCCAGCTCACCACGGACTGCTGGCATGTCCTACGAGCAGTACTTC.

This sequence joins TRBV6-5 and TRBJ2-1, with D possibly TRBD2 on 6 matching bases. Germline V CDR1 and CDR2: MNHEY, SVGAGI. CDR3 length equals 15 residues. The V end was cut by 0 bases, the J end by 5 bases, with 11 bases between. The CDR3 nucleotides are TGTGCCAGCAGTTACTCGGGCGGGGAACACAATGAGCAGTTCTTC. As protein: CASSYSGGEHNEQFF.